The TCR beta chain described here comes from a study of human T cells and chemical hapten exposure (dated by TCRdb to the early 2020s). Describing the broader study: For sensitization, 2% DPC in acetone was applied to a roughly 2 cm by roughly 2 cm area of upper inner arm skin. Patients additionally received weekly therapeutic DPC doses to the scalp throughout the roughly 25-week study period. Patch tests used Finn chambers with 0.01% DPC on the upper back, scored after 6 days by International Contact Dermatitis Research Group standards. The mostly female patient cohort included alopecia areata with under or over 50% scalp involvement, alopecia totalis and alopecia universalis. Libraries were pooled for sequencing, and variation in per-sample TCR yields was attributed mainly to small differences in library volumes within the pool. This study followed changes in the peripheral blood TCR repertoire in vivo during primary and secondary sensitization of alopecia patients to the hapten diphenylcyclopropenone (DPC). Patient blood was sampled pre-sensitization (week 0) and at 2, 6 and about 24 weeks after DPC sensitization. Twenty-nine alopecia patients gave blood for TCR sequencing at one to four time points (pre-sensitization, 2, 6 and 24 weeks).

CDR1 is given as MDHEN and CDR2 as SYDVKM, both from the germline V gene. The CDR3 covers 18 residues, taking in both the cysteine and the phenylalanine. Solely the CDR3 DNA is kept, with 54 bases framed from the first base. V and J are truncated by 5 bases and 1 base respectively, leaving an intervening sequence of 21 bases. In light of the paper, this sample's time point label describes: patch test 1, 2 weeks after DPC sensitization. This specimen's treatment or condition label, interpreted: therapeutic diphenylcyclopropenone sensitization with weekly scalp DPC. At each patch-test visit, blood was drawn before the patch test was applied. To be eligible, patients had to be aged 18 to 70, diagnosed with alopecia and judged suitable for DPC therapy, while pregnant patients were excluded. Total RNA was extracted from unfractionated whole blood that had been collected in Tempus Blood RNA tubes. Broader findings and caveats from the paper: All patients had alopecia, a presumed autoimmune disease, so their immune response might differ from that of healthy individuals. Patch test score was positively correlated with the number of PT1 expanded TCRs, with significance at thresholds 8, 16 and 32 but not at 4. No change with DPC sensitization was found in the number of TCRs above 1 in 1000 frequency, and no evidence of global repertoire structure alterations was found. Compared with pre-sensitization or healthy control sets, expanded TCRs formed significantly more large CDR3 similarity clusters, which is consistent with antigen-driven responses. After repeated subsampling, changes were observed in the strength of the expansion versus patch-test correlation and in the threshold at which the correlation became significant.

In this sample, this clonotype turned up many times. Its antigen specificity is not known. Per-nucleotide qualities are absent, and no much larger clonotype sits a single base away. The library was built by means of RACE. Instrument used: NextSeq 500. Library preparation attached unique molecular identifiers to individual cDNA molecules for quantitative, reproducible TCR counting. From each blood RNA sample, both TCR alpha and TCR beta chains were sequenced. The authors' analysis ran thus. The median number of TCRs per sample was 85,000 to 100,000, ranging from about 23,224 to 750,000. V, J and CDR3 annotation of the TCR reads was carried out using the Decombinator software suite. To make PS versus PT1 abundance plots, every sample was subsampled to the same number of TCRs (28,000). Expanded TCRs were defined as absent before sensitization and observed at least eight times at the 2-week time point. TCRdb reran the public reads through fastp at Q25 and MiXCR, keeping productive beta chains. Each CDR3 protein gets just one entry, which takes the most common genes and DNA from the rows behind it. TCRdb assigned the V and J calls; the authors' analysis was not used. The sample table records some 82,000 distinct CDR3 sequences; roughly 10% of these occur just once. Around 4% of the sample goes to the ten largest clones.

The rearrangement combines TRBV28 with TRBJ2-1; a tentative D call is TRBD2 (5 bases match). The receptor was isolated from a woman aged 45-59 years with alopecia areata. Some clones in this sample may be carry-over from other donors' samples. Sequencing used whole blood, obtained in connection with sensitization to the hapten diphenylcyclopropenone (DPC). The CDR3 corresponds to CASSGGGGLVWSYNEQFF. The DNA reads TGTGCCAGCAGTGGTGGAGGCGGCTTGGTCTGGTCCTACAATGAGCAGTTCTTC.